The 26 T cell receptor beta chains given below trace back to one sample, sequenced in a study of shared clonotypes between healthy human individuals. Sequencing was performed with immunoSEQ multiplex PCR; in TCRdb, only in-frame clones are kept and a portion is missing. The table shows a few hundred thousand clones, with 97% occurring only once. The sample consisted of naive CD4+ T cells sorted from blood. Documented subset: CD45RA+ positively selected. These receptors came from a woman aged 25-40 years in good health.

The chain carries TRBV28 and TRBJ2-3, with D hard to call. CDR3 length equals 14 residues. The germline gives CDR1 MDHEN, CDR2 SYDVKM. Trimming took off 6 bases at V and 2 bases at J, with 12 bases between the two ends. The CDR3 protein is CASRGWVITDTQYF. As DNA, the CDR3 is TGTGCCAGCAGGGGGTGGGTAATCACAGATACGCAGTATTTT.

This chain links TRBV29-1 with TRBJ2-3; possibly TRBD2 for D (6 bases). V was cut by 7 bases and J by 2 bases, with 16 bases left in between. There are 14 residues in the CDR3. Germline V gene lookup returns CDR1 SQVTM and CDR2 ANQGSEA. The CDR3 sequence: CSARAGPPTDTQYF. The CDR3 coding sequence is TGCAGCGCCAGGGCGGGGCCCCCCACAGATACGCAGTATTTT.

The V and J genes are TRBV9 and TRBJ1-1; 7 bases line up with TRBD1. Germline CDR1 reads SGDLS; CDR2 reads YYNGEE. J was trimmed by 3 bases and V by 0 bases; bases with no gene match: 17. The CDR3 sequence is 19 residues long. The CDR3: CASSVEMRPGGLIDTEAFF. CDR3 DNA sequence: TGTGCCAGCAGCGTAGAGATGCGGCCAGGGGGTTTGATTGACACTGAAGCTTTCTTT.

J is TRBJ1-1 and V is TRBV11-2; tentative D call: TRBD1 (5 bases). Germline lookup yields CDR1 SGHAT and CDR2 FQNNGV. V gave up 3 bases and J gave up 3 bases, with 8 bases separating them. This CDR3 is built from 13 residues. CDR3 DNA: TGTGCCAGCAGCTTCACAGGATACACTGAAGCTTTCTTT. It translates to CASSFTGYTEAFF.

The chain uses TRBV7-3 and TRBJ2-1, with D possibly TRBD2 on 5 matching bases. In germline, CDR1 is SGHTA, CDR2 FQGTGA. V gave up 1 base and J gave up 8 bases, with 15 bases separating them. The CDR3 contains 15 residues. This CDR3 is CASSLIEGPLDEQFF. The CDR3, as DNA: TGTGCCAGCAGCTTAATAGAGGGTCCCCTTGATGAGCAGTTCTTC.

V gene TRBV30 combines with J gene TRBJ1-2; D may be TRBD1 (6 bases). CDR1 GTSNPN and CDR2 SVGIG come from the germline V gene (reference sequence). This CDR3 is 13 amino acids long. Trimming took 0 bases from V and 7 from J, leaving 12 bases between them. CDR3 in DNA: TGTGCCTGGAGTGTAGGGGGTTCTAGTGGCTACACCTTC. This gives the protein CAWSVGGSSGYTF.

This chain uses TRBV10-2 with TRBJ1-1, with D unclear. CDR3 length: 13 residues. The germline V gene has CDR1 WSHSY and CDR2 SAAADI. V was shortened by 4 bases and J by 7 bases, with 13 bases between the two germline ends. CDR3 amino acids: CASSGREGYEAFF. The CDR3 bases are TGCGCCAGCAGTGGTAGGGAGGGTTATGAAGCTTTCTTT.

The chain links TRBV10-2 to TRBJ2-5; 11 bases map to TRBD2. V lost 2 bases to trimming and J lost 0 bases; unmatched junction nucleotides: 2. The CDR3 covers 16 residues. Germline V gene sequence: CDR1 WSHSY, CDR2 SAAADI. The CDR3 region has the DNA TGCGCCAGCAGTGAGAGGACTAGCGGGTACCAAGAGACCCAGTACTTC. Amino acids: CASSERTSGYQETQYF.

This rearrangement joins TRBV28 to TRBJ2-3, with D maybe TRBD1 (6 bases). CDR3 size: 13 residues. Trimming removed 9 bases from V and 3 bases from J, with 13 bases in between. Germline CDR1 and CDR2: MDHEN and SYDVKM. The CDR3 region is CASLTQGTDTQYF. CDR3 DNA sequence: TGTGCCAGTTTAACCCAGGGGACAGATACGCAGTATTTT. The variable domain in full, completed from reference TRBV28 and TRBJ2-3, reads DVKVTQSSRYLVKRTGEKVFLECVQDMDHENMFWYRQDPGLGLRLIYFSYDVKMKEKGDIPEGYSVSREKKERFSLILESASTNQTSMYLCASLTQGTDTQYFGPGTRLTVL.

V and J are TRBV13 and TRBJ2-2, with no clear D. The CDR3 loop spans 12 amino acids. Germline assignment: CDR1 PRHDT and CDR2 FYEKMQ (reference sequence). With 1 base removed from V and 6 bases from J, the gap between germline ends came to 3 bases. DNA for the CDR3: TGTGCCAGCAGCTTAGTGGCCGGGGAGCTGTTTTTT. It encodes CASSLVAGELFF.

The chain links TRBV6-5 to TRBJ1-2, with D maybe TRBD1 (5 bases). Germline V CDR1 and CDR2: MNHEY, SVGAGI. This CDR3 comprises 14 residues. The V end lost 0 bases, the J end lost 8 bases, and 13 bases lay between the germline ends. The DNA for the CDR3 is TGTGCCAGCAGTTACTCGACCGCAACAGGCGGCTACACCTTC. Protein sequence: CASSYSTATGGYTF.

This chain's CDR3 is CASSQGPNTEAFF. CDR3 bases: TGTGCCAGCAGCCAAGGACCTAACACTGAAGCTTTCTTT. The rearrangement joins TRBV14 to TRBJ1-1; D is uncertain. The CDR3 contains 13 residues. Germline loops: CDR1 SGHDN, CDR2 FVKESK. V shed 1 base and J shed 2 bases, with 5 bases lying between them. The complete variable domain, with remaining parts taken from reference TRBV14 and TRBJ1-1, reads EAGVTQFPSHSVIEKGQTVTLRCDPISGHDNLYWYRRVMGKEIKFLLHFVKESKQDESGMPNNRFLAERTGGTYSTLKVQPAELEDSGVYFCASSQGPNTEAFFGQGTRLTVV.

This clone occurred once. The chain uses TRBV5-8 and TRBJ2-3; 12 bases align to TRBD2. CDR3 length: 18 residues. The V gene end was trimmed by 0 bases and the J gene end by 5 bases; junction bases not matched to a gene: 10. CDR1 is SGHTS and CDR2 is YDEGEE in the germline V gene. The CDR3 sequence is CASSLERSSGRAKDTQYF. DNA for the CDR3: TGTGCCAGCAGCTTGGAGCGGTCTAGCGGGAGGGCCAAAGATACGCAGTATTTT.

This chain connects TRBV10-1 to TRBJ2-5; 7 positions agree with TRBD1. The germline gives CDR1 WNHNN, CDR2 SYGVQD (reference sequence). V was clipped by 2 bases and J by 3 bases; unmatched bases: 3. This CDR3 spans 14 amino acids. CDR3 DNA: TGCGCCAGCAGTGAGCGGGGACAGAAAGAGACCCAGTACTTC. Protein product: CASSERGQKETQYF.

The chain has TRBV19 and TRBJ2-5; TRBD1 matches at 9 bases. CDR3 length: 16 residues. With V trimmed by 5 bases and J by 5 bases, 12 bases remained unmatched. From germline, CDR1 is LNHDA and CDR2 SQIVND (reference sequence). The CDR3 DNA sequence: TGTGCCAGTAGTGCTGACTCGGGACAGGGATTTGAGACCCAGTACTTC. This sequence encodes CASSADSGQGFETQYF.

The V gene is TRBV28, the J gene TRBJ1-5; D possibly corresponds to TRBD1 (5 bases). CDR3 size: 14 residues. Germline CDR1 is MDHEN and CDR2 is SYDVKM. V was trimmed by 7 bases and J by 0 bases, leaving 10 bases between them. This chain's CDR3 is CASTTGRSNQPQHF. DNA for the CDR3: TGTGCCAGCACTACGGGGCGTAGCAATCAGCCCCAGCATTTT.

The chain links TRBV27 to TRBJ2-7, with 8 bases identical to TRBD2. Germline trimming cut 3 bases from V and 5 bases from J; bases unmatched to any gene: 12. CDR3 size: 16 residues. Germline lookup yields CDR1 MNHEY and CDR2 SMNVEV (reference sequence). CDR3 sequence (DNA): TGTGCCAGCAGTTTGAAGGTCGCGGGAGGAAAGGACGAGCAGTACTTC. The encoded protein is CASSLKVAGGKDEQYF.

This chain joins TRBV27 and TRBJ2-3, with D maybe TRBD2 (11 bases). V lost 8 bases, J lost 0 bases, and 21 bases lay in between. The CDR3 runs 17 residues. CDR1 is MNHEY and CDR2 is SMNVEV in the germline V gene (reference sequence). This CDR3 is CASRTGGLADSTDTQYF. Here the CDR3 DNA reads TGTGCCAGCCGGACAGGGGGACTAGCGGATAGCACAGATACGCAGTATTTT.

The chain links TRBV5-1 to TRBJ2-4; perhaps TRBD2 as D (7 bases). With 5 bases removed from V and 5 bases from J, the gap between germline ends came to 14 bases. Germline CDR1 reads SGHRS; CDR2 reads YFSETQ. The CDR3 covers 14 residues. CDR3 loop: CASRGGAVENIQYF. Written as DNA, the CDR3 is TGCGCCAGCAGAGGGGGGGCAGTTGAAAACATTCAGTACTTC.

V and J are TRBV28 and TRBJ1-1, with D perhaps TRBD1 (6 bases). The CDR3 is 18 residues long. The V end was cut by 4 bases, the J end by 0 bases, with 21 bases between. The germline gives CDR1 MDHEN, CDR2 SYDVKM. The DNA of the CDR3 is TGTGCCAGCAGTTCCCTTGAGTTATTAGGGGGAATGAACACTGAAGCTTTCTTT. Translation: CASSSLELLGGMNTEAFF.

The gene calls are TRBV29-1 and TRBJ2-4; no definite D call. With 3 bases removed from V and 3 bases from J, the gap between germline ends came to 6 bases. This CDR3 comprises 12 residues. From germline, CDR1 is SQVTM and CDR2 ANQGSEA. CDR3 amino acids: CSVDVGKNIQYF. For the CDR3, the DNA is TGCAGCGTTGACGTTGGCAAAAACATTCAGTACTTC.

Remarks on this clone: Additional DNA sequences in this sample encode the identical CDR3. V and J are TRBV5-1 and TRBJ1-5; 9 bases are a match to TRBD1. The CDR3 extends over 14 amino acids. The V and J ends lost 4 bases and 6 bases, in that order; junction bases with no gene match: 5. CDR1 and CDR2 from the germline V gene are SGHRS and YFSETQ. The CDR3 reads CASSPGQGGQPQHF. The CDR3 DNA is TGCGCCAGCAGCCCGGGACAGGGAGGTCAGCCCCAGCATTTT.

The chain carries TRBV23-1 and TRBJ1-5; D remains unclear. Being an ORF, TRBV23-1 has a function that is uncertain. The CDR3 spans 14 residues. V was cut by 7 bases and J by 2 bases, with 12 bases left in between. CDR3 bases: TGCGCCAGCAATTCCGACGGGGGCAATCAGCCCCAGCATTTT. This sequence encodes CASNSDGGNQPQHF.

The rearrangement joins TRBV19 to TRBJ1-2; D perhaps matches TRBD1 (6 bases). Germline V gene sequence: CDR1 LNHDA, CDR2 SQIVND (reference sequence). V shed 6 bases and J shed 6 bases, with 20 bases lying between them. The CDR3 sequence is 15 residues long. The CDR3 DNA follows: TGTGCCAGTAGCCAAGCGGTGGGCAGGGGTGATGGCTACACCTTC. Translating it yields CASSQAVGRGDGYTF.

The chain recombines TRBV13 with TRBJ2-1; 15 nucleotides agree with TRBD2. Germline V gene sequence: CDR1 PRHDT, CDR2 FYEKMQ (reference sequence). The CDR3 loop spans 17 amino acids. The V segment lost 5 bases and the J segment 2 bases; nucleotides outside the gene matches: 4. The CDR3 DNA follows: TGTGCCAGCAGCCGGACTAGCGGGAGGGGGGCCTACAATGAGCAGTTCTTC. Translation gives CASSRTSGRGAYNEQFF.

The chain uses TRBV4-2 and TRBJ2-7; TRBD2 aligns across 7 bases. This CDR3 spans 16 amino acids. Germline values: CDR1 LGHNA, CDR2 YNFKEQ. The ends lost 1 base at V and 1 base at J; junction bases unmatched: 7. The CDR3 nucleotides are TGTGCCAGCAGCCAAGGTCCCGCGGGAGTTTCCTACGAGCAGTACTTC. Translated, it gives CASSQGPAGVSYEQYF.